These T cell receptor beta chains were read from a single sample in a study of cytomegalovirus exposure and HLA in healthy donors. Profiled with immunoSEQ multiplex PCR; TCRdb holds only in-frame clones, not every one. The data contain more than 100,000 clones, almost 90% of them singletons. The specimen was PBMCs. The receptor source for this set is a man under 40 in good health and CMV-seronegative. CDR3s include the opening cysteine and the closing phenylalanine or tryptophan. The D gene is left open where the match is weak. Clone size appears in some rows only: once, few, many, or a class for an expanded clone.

DNA: TGTGCCAGAAGCTTCAGCAAAGGGCGGTTTGTAGCGAACAATGAGCAGTTCTTC; CDR3: CARSFSKGRFVANNEQFF; size: .; V: TRBV5-3; D: .; J: TRBJ2-1
DNA: TGTGCCAGCACTGGCGGGAGGATTACCGGGGAGCTGTTTTTT; CDR3: CASTGGRITGELFF; size: .; V: TRBV6-5; D: TRBD2; J: TRBJ2-2
DNA: TGTGCCAGCAGCCCCTACTACGAGCAGTACTTC; CDR3: CASSPYYEQYF; size: .; V: TRBV11-2; D: .; J: TRBJ2-7
DNA: TGTGCCAGCAGCTCCCGATTCCGGGACAGGGGTGCCGCTTTCTTT; CDR3: CASSSRFRDRGAAFF; size: .; V: TRBV5-6; D: TRBD1; J: TRBJ1-1
DNA: TGTGCCAGCCGCACCGGACGGGCTAGCGGGAACGAGCAGTACTTC; CDR3: CASRTGRASGNEQYF; size: .; V: TRBV6-1; D: TRBD2; J: TRBJ2-7
DNA: TGTGCCAGCAGTTACTCGACCGGGGATAATTCACCCCTCCACTTT; CDR3: CASSYSTGDNSPLHF; size: .; V: TRBV6-6; D: .; J: TRBJ1-6
DNA: TGTGCTAGTGGTTTGCCCGGGACTAGCGGGAGTCAAGTTGGGAATGAGCAGTTCTTC; CDR3: CASGLPGTSGSQVGNEQFF; size: once; V: TRBV12-5; D: TRBD2; J: TRBJ2-1
DNA: TGTGCCAGCAGCTTAGAACTAGCGGAGAAGAACACCGGGGAGCTGTTTTTT; CDR3: CASSLELAEKNTGELFF; size: .; V: TRBV11-3; D: TRBD2; J: TRBJ2-2
DNA: TGTGCCAGCAGCTTATACGGGAGCACAGATACGCAGTATTTT; CDR3: CASSLYGSTDTQYF; size: .; V: TRBV7-3; D: .; J: TRBJ2-3
DNA: TGTGCCAGCAGCCGGACTAGCGGGGGGGCAGATACGCAGTATTTT; CDR3: CASSRTSGGADTQYF; size: .; V: TRBV7-6; D: TRBD2; J: TRBJ2-3
DNA: TGTGCCAGCAGCTTACTGCGACAGGGAACCCTTAATTCACCCCTCCACTTT; CDR3: CASSLLRQGTLNSPLHF; size: .; V: TRBV7-8; D: TRBD1; J: TRBJ1-6
DNA: TGTGCCAGCAGCTTATTCTCGACTAGCTTAGCCTACGAGCAGTACTTC; CDR3: CASSLFSTSLAYEQYF; size: .; V: TRBV7-2; D: TRBD2; J: TRBJ2-7
DNA: TGCGCCAGCAGCCCAGGATTTGACTATGGCTACACCTTC; CDR3: CASSPGFDYGYTF; size: .; V: TRBV4-3; D: .; J: TRBJ1-2
DNA: TGTGCCAGCAGTTACGTAGGGACAGGGTATGAAAAACTGTTTTTT; CDR3: CASSYVGTGYEKLFF; size: once; V: TRBV6-6; D: TRBD1; J: TRBJ1-4
DNA: TGTGCCAGCAGCTTGTTTAGCCTGAACACCGGGGAGCTGTTTTTT; CDR3: CASSLFSLNTGELFF; size: .; V: TRBV5-4; D: .; J: TRBJ2-2
DNA: TGTGCCAGCAGCTTACGACTAGCCGGGGGCGATGAGCAGTTCTTC; CDR3: CASSLRLAGGDEQFF; size: .; V: TRBV7-7; D: .; J: TRBJ2-1
DNA: TGTGCCAGCAGTTTACACCTAGAGGATTCACCCCTCCACTTT; CDR3: CASSLHLEDSPLHF; size: once; V: TRBV6-5; D: .; J: TRBJ1-6
DNA: TGTGCCAGCAGCTTTTCGGGACACTTATACCAAGAGACCCAGTACTTC; CDR3: CASSFSGHLYQETQYF; size: once; V: TRBV5-6; D: .; J: TRBJ2-5
DNA: TGTGCCAGCAGCTTGGGTTTGGGAACTAGCGGGAGGGACGAGCAGTACTTC; CDR3: CASSLGLGTSGRDEQYF; size: .; V: TRBV5-4; D: TRBD2; J: TRBJ2-7
DNA: TGTGCCAGTAGTATAGGACAGAGTAGCTATCAGCCCCAGCATTTT; CDR3: CASSIGQSSYQPQHF; size: once; V: TRBV19; D: .; J: TRBJ1-5
DNA: TGTGCCAGCAGCTTAGAGGGTACGGGAAGAGAGCAGTTCTTC; CDR3: CASSLEGTGREQFF; size: .; V: TRBV7-8; D: .; J: TRBJ2-1